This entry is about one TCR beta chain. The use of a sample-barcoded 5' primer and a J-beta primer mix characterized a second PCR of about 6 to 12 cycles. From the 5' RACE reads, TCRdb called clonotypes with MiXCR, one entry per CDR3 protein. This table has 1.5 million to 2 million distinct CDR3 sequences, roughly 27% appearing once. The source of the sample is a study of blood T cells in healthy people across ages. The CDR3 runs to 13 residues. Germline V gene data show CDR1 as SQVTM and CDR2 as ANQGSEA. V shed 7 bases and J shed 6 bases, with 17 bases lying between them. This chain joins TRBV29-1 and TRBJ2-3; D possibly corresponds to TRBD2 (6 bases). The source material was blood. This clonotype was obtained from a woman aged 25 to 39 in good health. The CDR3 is CSAAGFLEDTQYF. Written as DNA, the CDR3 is TGCAGCGCCGCGGGATTTCTGGAGGATACGCAGTATTTT.